This TCR beta chain was identified in a study of T cell responses to AZD1222 COVID-19 vaccine. Overall study findings and caveats: The reported proportion of spike-specific TCRs targeting unmutated variant regions was nearly half. Seropositive status at baseline applied to only six AZD1222 recipients. Clonal diversity was possibly underestimated, and the donors were mostly white British, with more females.

Measured with immunoSEQ multiplex PCR; TCRdb has only the in-frame clones, and not every one. Of under 100,000 clones listed, 80% to 90% are singletons. As for this clone: What it recognizes is unknown.

The CDR3 extends over 16 amino acids. V shed 0 bases, J shed 9 bases, and the junction held 11 bases outside the gene matches. Germline V gene sequence: CDR1 SGDLS, CDR2 YYNGEE. This chain uses TRBV9 with TRBJ2-1; 8 bases align to TRBD2. The source was peripheral blood, collected 28 days after the second AZD1222 dose. This receptor was obtained from an adult who received the AZD1222 COVID-19 vaccine. The CDR3 loop is CASSVGGSGARSEQFF. CDR3 DNA: TGTGCCAGCAGCGTAGGGGGTAGCGGGGCTCGGAGTGAGCAGTTCTTC.